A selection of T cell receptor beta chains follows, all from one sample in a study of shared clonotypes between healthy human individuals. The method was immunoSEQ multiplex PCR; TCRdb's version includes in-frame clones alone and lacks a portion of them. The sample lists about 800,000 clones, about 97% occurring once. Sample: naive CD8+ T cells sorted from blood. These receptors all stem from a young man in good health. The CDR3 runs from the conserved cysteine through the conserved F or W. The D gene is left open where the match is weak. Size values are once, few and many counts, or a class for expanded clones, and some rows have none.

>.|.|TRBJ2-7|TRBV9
CASSPWDIGEQYF
TGTGCCAGCAGCCCGTGGGACATCGGCGAGCAGTACTTC
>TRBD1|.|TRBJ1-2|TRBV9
CASSVPRGAETF
TGTGCCAGCAGCGTACCCAGGGGGGCTGAAACCTTC
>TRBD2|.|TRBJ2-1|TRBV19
CASSITSGRAHEQFF
TGTGCCAGTAGTATCACTAGCGGGAGGGCCCATGAGCAGTTCTTC
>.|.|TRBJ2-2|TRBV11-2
CASSSHSGELFF
TGTGCCAGCAGCTCCCACAGCGGGGAGCTGTTTTTT
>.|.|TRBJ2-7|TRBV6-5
CASSSPRSWGYEQYF
TGTGCCAGCAGTTCCCCCCGGTCTTGGGGCTACGAGCAGTACTTC
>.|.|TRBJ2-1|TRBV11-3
CASSQGNEQFF
TGTGCCAGCAGTCAGGGGAATGAGCAGTTCTTC
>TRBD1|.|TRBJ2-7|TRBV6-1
CASRDRVSYEQYF
TGTGCCAGCAGAGACAGGGTGTCCTACGAGCAGTACTTC
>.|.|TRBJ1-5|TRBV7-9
CASSPPQGNQPQHF
TGTGCCAGCAGCCCCCCACAGGGTAATCAGCCCCAGCATTTT
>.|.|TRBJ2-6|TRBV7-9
CASSHDSIFLTF
TGTGCCAGCAGCCACGATAGTATATTCCTGACTTTC
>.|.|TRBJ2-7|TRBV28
CASSSRTDWVEQYF
TGTGCCAGCAGCTCGAGGACCGATTGGGTCGAGCAGTACTTC
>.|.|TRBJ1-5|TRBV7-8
CASSLETNPQHF
TGTGCCAGCAGCTTAGAAACTAATCCCCAGCATTTT
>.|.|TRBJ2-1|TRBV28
CASSRTLGGFYNEQFF
TGTGCCAGCAGCCGTACTCTAGGGGGGTTTTACAATGAGCAGTTCTTC
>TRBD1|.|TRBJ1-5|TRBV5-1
CASSLGQGQQPQHF
TGCGCCAGCAGCTTGGGACAGGGGCAACAGCCCCAGCATTTT
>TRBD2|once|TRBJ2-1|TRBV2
CASTWSGASGSVDEQFF
TGTGCCAGCACCTGGTCCGGGGCTAGCGGGAGTGTGGATGAGCAGTTCTTC
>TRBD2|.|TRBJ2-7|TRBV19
CASRVSGDTYEQYF
TGTGCCAGTAGAGTCAGCGGGGATACCTACGAGCAGTACTTC
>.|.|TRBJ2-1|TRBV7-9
CASSYGEQFF
TGTGCCAGCAGCTACGGGGAGCAGTTCTTC
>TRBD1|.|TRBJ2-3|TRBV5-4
CASRDLGTGESDTQYF
TGTGCCAGCAGGGACCTCGGGACAGGGGAATCAGATACGCAGTATTTT
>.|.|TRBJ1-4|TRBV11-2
CASSPGEKLFF
TGTGCCAGCTCACCGGGTGAAAAACTGTTTTTT
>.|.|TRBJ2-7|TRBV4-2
CASSQENVAGTVYEQYF
TGTGCCAGCAGCCAAGAGAATGTCGCGGGAACAGTCTACGAGCAGTACTTC
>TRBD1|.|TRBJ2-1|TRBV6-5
CASSLTGVNEQFF
TGTGCCAGCAGCCTTACAGGGGTCAATGAGCAGTTCTTC
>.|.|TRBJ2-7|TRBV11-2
CASSFGGPIYEQYF
TGTGCCAGCAGCTTCGGGGGGCCTATCTACGAGCAGTACTTC
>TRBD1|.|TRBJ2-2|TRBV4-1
CASSQDRGPLGGELFF
TGCGCCAGCAGCCAAGACAGGGGGCCCCTCGGCGGGGAGCTGTTTTTT
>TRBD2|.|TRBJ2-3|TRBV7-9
CASSLALGLAHGNTQYF
TGTGCCAGCAGCTTAGCCCTGGGACTAGCCCACGGGAACACGCAGTATTTT
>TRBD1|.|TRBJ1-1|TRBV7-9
CASSSSGTVPTEAFF
TGTGCCAGCAGCTCATCCGGGACAGTCCCGACTGAAGCTTTCTTT
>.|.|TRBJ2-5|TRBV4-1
CASSHRDSETQYF
TGCGCCAGCAGCCACCGGGACTCAGAGACCCAGTACTTC
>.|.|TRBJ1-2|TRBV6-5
CASSYSVESGYTF
TGTGCCAGCAGTTACTCGGTCGAGTCGGGCTACACCTTC
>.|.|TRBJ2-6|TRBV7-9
CASSNRTYHESRANVLTF
TGTGCCAGCAGCAATCGCACATACCATGAAAGTCGGGCCAACGTCCTGACTTTC
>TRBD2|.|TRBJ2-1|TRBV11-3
CASSPASSSGLYNEQFF
TGTGCCAGCAGCCCCGCGTCGTCTAGCGGGTTATACAATGAGCAGTTCTTC
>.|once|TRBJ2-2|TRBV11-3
CASSSSLTGELFF
TGTGCCAGCAGCTCTAGCCTCACCGGGGAGCTGTTTTTT
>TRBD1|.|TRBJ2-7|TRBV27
CASSLAGGTSYEQYF
TGTGCCAGCAGTTTAGCAGGGGGCACATCCTACGAGCAGTACTTC
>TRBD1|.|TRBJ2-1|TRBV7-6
CASSSPGTGGNEQFF
TGTGCCAGCAGCTCCCCCGGGACAGGGGGCAATGAGCAGTTCTTC
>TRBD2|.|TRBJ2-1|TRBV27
CASSGYAGGSYNEQFF
TGTGCCAGCTCCGGCTACGCGGGAGGATCCTACAATGAGCAGTTCTTC
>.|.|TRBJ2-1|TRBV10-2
CASMGWGLNEQFF
TGCGCCAGTATGGGCTGGGGTCTGAATGAGCAGTTCTTC
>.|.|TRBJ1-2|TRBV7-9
CASSPIISSDTDF
TGTGCCAGCAGCCCAATCATTTCCTCCGATACCGACTTC
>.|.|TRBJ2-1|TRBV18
CASSPSDFPGSYNEQFF
TGTGCCAGCTCACCTTCGGACTTCCCTGGGTCCTACAATGAGCAGTTCTTC
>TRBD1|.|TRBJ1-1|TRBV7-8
CASSLVPGQGNTEAFF
TGTGCCAGCAGCTTAGTGCCCGGACAGGGAAACACTGAAGCTTTCTTT
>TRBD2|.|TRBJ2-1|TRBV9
CASSPGLAGPSSYNEQFF
TGTGCCAGCAGCCCAGGCCTAGCGGGACCTAGCTCCTACAATGAGCAGTTCTTC
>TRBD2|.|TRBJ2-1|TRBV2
CASQPGLASYNEQFF
TGTGCCAGTCAGCCCGGACTAGCCTCCTACAATGAGCAGTTCTTC
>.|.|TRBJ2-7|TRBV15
CATSSYEQYF
TGTGCCACCAGTTCCTACGAGCAGTACTTC
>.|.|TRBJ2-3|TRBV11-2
CASRWGKQRSTDTQYF
TGTGCCAGCCGCTGGGGGAAGCAGAGATCCACAGATACGCAGTATTTT
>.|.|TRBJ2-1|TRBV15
CATSRVGNEQFF
TGTGCCACCAGCCGAGTCGGCAATGAGCAGTTCTTC
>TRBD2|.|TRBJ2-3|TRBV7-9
CASSLTSATSVNTDTQYF
TGTGCCAGCAGCTTAACCTCCGCGACTAGCGTTAACACAGATACGCAGTATTTT
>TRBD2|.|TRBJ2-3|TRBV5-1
CASSLFAGELTDTQYF
TGCGCCAGCAGCTTGTTCGCGGGAGAATTGACAGATACGCAGTATTTT
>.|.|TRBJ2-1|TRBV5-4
CASSPTDPPVF
TGTGCCAGCAGCCCTACCGACCCGCCGGTCTTC
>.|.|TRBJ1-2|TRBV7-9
CASKNRDYGYTF
TGTGCCAGCAAAAACCGGGACTATGGCTACACCTTC